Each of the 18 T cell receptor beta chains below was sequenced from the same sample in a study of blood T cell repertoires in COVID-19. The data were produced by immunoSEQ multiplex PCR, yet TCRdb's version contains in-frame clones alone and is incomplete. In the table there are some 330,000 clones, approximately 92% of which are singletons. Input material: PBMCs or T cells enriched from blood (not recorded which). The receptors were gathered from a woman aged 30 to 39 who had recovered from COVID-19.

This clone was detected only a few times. The DNA of the CDR3 is TGTGCCAGCAGCCCCCGGACAGAACGGAAGCAGTACTTC. Translation gives CASSPRTERKQYF. This chain links TRBV5-6 with TRBJ2-7, with D possibly TRBD1 on 6 matching bases. Trimming took off 4 bases at V and 8 bases at J, with 16 bases between the two ends. CDR3 length: 13 amino acids. Germline V gives CDR1 SGHDT, CDR2 YYEEEE. Full variable domain (remainder filled in from reference TRBV5-6 and TRBJ2-7): DAGVTQSPTHLIKTRGQQVTLRCSPKSGHDTVSWYQQALGQGPQFIFQYYEEEERQRGNFPDRFSGHQFPNYSSELNVNALLLGDSALYLCASSPRTERKQYFGPGTRLTVT.

CDR3 in DNA: TGTGCCAGCAGCATAGGGACAGGGCGCGGGGGCAATCAGCCCCAGCATTTT. As protein: CASSIGTGRGGNQPQHF. This chain uses TRBV5-4 with TRBJ1-5; 9 positions match TRBD1. V trimming: 4 bases; J trimming: 2 bases; junction bases outside the gene matches: 10. The CDR3 consists of 17 residues. Germline loops: CDR1 SGHNT, CDR2 YYREEE (reference sequence).

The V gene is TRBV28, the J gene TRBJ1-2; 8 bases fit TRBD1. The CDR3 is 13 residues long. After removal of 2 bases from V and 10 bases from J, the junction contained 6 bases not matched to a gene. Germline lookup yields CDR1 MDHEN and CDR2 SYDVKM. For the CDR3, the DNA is TGTGCCAGCAGTTTACAGGGGGCGTGGGACTACACCTTC. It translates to CASSLQGAWDYTF.

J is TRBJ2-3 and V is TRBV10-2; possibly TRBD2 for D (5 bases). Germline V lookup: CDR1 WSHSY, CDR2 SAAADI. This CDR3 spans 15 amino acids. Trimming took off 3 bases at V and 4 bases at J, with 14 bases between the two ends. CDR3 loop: CASSDWAAAADTQYF. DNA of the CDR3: TGCGCCAGCAGTGATTGGGCAGCGGCCGCAGATACGCAGTATTTT.

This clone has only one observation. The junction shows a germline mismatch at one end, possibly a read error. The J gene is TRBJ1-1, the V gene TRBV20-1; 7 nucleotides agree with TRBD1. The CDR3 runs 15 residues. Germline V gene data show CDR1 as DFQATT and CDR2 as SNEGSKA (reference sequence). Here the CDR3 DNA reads TGCAGTGCTAGTCGGACAGGCTCCGGGGAGACTGGAGCTTTCTTT. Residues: CSASRTGSGETGAFF.

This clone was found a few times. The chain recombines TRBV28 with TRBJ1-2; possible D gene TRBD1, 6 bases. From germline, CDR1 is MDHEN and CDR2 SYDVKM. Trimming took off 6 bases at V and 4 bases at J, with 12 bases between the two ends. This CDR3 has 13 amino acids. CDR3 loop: CASSAGQSYGYTF. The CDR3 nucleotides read TGTGCCAGCAGCGCTGGACAGAGCTATGGCTACACCTTC.

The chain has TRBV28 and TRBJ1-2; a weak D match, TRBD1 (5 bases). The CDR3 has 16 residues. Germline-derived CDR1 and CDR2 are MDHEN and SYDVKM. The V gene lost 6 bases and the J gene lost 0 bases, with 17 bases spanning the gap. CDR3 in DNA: TGTGCCAGCAGGACGGGGGGGGACCTAGCTAACTATGGCTACACCTTC. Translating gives CASRTGGDLANYGYTF.

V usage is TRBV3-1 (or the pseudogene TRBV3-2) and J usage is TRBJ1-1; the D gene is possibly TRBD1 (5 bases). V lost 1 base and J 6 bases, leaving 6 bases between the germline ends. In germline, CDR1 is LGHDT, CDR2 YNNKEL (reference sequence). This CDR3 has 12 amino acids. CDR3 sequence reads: CASSQGGSEAFF. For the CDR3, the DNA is TGTGCCAGCAGCCAAGGGGGCTCTGAAGCTTTCTTT.

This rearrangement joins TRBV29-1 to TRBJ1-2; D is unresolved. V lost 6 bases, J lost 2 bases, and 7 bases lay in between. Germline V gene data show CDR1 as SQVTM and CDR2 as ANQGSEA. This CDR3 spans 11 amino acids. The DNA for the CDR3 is TGCAGCGTGGGAGGGAACTATGGCTACACCTTC. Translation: CSVGGNYGYTF.

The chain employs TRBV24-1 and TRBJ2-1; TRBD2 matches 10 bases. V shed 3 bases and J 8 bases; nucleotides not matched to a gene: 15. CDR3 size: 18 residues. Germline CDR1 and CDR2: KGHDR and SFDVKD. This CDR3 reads CATSDPLPASGRLDEQFF. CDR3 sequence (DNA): TGTGCCACCAGTGATCCGCTGCCGGCTAGCGGGAGATTAGATGAGCAGTTCTTC.

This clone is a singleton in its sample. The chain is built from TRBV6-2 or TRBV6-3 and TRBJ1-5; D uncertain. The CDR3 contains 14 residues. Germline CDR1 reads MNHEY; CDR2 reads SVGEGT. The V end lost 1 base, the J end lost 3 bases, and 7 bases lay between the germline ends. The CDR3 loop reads CASSYWEDNQPQHF. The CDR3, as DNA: TGTGCCAGCAGTTACTGGGAGGACAATCAGCCCCAGCATTTT.

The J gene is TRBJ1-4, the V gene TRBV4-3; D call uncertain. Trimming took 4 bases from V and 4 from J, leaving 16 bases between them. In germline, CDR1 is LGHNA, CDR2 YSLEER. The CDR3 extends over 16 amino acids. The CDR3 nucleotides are TGCGCCAGCAGCCCTCTCGGGATCTCCGGTAATGAAAAACTGTTTTTT. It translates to CASSPLGISGNEKLFF.

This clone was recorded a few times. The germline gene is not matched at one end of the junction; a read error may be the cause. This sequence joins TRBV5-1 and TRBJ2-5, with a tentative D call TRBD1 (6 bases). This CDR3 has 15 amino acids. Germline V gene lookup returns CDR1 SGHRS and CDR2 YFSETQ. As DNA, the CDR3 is TGCGCCAGCCGCTTACAGGGAACCCCTGGGGAGACCCAGTACTTC. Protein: CASRLQGTPGETQYF.

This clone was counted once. Here the CDR3 reads CASSEGTGLGSPLHF. The CDR3 region has the DNA TGTGCCAGCAGCGAGGGGACAGGGTTGGGATCACCCCTCCACTTT. The chain has TRBV7-3 and TRBJ1-6, with 9 bases identical to TRBD1. The CDR3 has 15 amino acids. The germline V gene encodes CDR1 SGHTA and CDR2 FQGTGA. The V and J ends lost 5 bases and 10 bases, in that order; junction bases with no gene match: 9. Together with reference TRBV7-3 and TRBJ1-6, the CDR3 gives the full variable domain: GAGVSQTPSNKVTEKGKYVELRCDPISGHTALYWYRQSLGQGPEFLIYFQGTGAADDSGLPNDRFFAVRPEGSVSTLKIQRTERGDSAVYLCASSEGTGLGSPLHFGNGTRLTVT.

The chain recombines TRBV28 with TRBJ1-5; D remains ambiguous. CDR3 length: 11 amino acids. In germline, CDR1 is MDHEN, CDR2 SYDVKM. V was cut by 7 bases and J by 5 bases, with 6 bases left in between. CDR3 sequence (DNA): TGTGCCAGCAATAATTATCAGCCCCAGCATTTT. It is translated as CASNNYQPQHF.

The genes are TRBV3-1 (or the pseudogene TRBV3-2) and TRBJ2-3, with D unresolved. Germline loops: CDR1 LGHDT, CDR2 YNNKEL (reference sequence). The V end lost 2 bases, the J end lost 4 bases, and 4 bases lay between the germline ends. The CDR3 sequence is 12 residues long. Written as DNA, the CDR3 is TGTGCCAGCAGCCAACGGGCAGATACGCAGTATTTT. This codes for CASSQRADTQYF.

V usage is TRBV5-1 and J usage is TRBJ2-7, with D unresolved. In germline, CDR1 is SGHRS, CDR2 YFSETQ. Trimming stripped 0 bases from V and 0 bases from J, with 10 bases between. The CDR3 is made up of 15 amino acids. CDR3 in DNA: TGCGCCAGCAGCTTGGTCCTTTCCGGCTCCTACGAGCAGTACTTC. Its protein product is CASSLVLSGSYEQYF.

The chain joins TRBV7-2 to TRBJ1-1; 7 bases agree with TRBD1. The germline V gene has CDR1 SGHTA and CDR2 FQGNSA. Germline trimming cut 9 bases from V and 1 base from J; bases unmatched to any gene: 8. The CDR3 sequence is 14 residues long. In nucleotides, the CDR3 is TGTGCCAGTGGCGTAGGGGGCTGGAACACTGAAGCTTTCTTT. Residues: CASGVGGWNTEAFF.